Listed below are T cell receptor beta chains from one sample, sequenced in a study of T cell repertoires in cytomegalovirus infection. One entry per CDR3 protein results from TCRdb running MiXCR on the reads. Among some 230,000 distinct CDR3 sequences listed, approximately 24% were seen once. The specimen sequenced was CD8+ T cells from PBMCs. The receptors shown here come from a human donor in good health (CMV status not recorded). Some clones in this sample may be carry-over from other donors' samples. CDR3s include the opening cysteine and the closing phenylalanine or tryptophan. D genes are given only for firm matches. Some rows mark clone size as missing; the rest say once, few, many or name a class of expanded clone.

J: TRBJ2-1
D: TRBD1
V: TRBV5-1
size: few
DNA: TGCGCCAGCAGCGGGGGGTTGGGACAGGGTATTGGGAGCTCCTACAATGAGCAGTTCTTC
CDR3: CASSGGLGQGIGSSYNEQFF

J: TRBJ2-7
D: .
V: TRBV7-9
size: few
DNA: TGTGCCAGCAGCCCTGGTGGGGGGCGGTCTTACGAGCAGTACTTC
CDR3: CASSPGGGRSYEQYF

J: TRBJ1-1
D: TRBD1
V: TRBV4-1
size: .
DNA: TGCACCAGCAGCCCAGGACAGGGACTCACTGAAGCTTTCTTT
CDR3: CTSSPGQGLTEAFF

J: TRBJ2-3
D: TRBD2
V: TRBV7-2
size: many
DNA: TGTGCCAGCACACAGGGGACTAGCGATTCAGATACGCAGTATTTT
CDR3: CASTQGTSDSDTQYF

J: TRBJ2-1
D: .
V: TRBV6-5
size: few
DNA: TGTGCCAGCAGTTACTCCGCGGGGACAAGTAACAATGAGCAGTTCTTC
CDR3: CASSYSAGTSNNEQFF

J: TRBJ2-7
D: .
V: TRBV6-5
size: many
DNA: TGTGCCAGCAGTTACCAAGGTTCCTACGAGCAGTACTTC
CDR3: CASSYQGSYEQYF

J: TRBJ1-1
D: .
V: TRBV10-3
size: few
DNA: TGTGCCATCAGTGAGTTGAGGGGGGCCGACACTGAAGCTTTCTTT
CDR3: CAISELRGADTEAFF

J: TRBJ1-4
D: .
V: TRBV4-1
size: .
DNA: TGCGCCAGCAGCCAAGATCAGAAGTTTCAGGGGCCTAATGAAAAACTGTTTTTT
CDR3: CASSQDQKFQGPNEKLFF

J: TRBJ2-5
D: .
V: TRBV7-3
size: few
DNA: TGTGCCAGCAGCCTCTATTCGGTAACGGGAGAGACCCAGTACTTC
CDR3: CASSLYSVTGETQYF

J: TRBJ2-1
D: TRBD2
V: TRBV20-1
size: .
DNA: TGCAGTGCCCCGGGACTAGCGGGGGGGCCCTACCCCAATGAGCAGTTCTTC
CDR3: CSAPGLAGGPYPNEQFF

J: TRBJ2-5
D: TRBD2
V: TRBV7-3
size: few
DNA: TGTGCCAGCAGCCCCTCGACTAGCGGGGCCCCCTTCCAAGAGACCCAGTACTTC
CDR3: CASSPSTSGAPFQETQYF

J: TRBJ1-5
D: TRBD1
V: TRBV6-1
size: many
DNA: TGTGCCAGCAAACCGGGACAGGGGAACTATCAGCCCCAGCATTTT
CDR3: CASKPGQGNYQPQHF

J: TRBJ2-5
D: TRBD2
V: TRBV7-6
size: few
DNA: TGTGCCAGCAGCCAAAGACTAGCGGGGGGGCCAAGGGAGACCCAGTACTTC
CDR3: CASSQRLAGGPRETQYF

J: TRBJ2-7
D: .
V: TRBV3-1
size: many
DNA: TGTGCCAGCAGCCAAGCATTAGTGCAGGGGTCCTACGAGCAGTACTTC
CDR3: CASSQALVQGSYEQYF

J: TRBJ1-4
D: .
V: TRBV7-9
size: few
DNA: TGTGCCAGCAGCCCGGCCCTTGACGGGGAAAAACTGTTTTTT
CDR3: CASSPALDGEKLFF

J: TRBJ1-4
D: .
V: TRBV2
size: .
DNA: TGTGCCAGCAGTCCCCGGACCCTCGATACTAATGAAAAACTGTTTTTT
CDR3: CASSPRTLDTNEKLFF

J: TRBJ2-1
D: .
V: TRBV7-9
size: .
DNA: TGTGCCAGCAGTTTCCCCTCCGGGCGGACCTACAATGAGCAGTTCTTC
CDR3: CASSFPSGRTYNEQFF

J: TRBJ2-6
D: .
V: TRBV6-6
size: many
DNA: TGTGCCAGCAGTACCCCGCGGGTGAGCTCTGGGGCCAACGTCCTGACTTTC
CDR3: CASSTPRVSSGANVLTF

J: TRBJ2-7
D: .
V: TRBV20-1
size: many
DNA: TGCAGTGCTAGAACAGGTTACGAGCAGTACTTC
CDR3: CSARTGYEQYF

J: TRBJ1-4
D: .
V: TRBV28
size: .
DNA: TGTGCCAGCAGTTACCACCTTTGGAGGGGTAATGAAAAACTGTTTTTT
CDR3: CASSYHLWRGNEKLFF

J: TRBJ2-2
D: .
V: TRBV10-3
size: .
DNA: TGTGCCATCAGTGAGTCTGGTACCTTAGGGGTCCGCACCGGGGAGCTGTTTTTT
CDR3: CAISESGTLGVRTGELFF

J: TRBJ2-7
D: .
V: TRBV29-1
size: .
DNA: TGCAGTATCAGGGATCTCTACGAGCAGTACTTC
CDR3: CSIRDLYEQYF

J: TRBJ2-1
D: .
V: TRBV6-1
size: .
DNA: TGTGCCAGCGGGGGGAACTACAATGAGCAGTTCTTC
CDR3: CASGGNYNEQFF

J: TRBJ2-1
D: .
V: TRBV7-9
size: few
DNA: TGTGCCAGCAGCTTAGGCCCTATGACCTACAATGAGCAGTTCTTC
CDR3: CASSLGPMTYNEQFF

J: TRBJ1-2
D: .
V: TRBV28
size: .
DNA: TGTGCCAGCACCGCGGAGGTTTATGGCTACACCTTC
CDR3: CASTAEVYGYTF

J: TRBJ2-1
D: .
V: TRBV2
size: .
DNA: TGTGCCAGCAGTGACCCCCGAAATGAGCAGTTCTTC
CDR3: CASSDPRNEQFF

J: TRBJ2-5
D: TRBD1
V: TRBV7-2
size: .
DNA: TGTGCCAGCAGCTTACCTCCCGGACAGGGACGGGGAGAGACCCAGTACTTC
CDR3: CASSLPPGQGRGETQYF

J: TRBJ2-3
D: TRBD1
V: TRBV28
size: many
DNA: TGTGCCAGCAGATGGACAGGGTACAGCACAGATACGCAGTATTTT
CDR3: CASRWTGYSTDTQYF

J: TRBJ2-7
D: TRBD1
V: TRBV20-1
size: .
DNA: TGCAGTGCTAGACCCGGGACAGGGAGTTTCTACGAGCAGTACTTC
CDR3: CSARPGTGSFYEQYF

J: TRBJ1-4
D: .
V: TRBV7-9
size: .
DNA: TGTGCCAGCAGCTTAGGGTTCCTTGAAGATGAAAAACTGTTTTTT
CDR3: CASSLGFLEDEKLFF

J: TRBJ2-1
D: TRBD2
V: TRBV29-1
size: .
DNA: TGCAGCGTTGAAGGGACCCTTTCGGGGGGCTCCTACAATGAGCAGTTCTTC
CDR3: CSVEGTLSGGSYNEQFF

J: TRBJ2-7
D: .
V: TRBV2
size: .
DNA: TGTGCCAGCAGCCAGTTGCAGGAAACGGAGCAGTACTTC
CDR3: CASSQLQETEQYF

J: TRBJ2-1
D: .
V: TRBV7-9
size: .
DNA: TGTGCCAGCAGCCCTCCCTCAGGTACCTACAATGAGCAGTTCTTC
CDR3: CASSPPSGTYNEQFF

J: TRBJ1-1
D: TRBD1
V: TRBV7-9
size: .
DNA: TGTGCCAGCAGCTTAGAGGGACAGGGGAACACTGAAGCTTTCTTT
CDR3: CASSLEGQGNTEAFF

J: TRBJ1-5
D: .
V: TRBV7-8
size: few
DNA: TGTGCCAGCAGCTTAGTGGGTGTAACTCAGCCCCAGCATTTT
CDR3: CASSLVGVTQPQHF

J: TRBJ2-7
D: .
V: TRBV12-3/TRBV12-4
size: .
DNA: TGTGCCAGCAGCCCCGGGACACTCCAGCAAGAGGGGTACTTC
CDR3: CASSPGTLQQEGYF

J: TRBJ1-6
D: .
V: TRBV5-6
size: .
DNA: TGTGCCAGCAGCCTGACCGGGACGTCATTTGGTGGTTCACCCCTCCACTTT
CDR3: CASSLTGTSFGGSPLHF

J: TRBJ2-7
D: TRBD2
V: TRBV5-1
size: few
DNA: TGCGCCAGCAGCCCGGACGGGGGGAATTCCTACGAGCAGTACTTC
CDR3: CASSPDGGNSYEQYF

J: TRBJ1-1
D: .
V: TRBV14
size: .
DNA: TGTGCCAGCAGCCAAGTTCCGGGGAGGGCTTTCTTT
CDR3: CASSQVPGRAFF

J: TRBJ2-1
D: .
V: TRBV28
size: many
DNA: TGTGCCAGCAGTCCCCTATACGGGGTATCGGCCTCCTACAATGAGCAGTTCTTC
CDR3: CASSPLYGVSASYNEQFF

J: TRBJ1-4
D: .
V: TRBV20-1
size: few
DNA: TGCAGTGCTAGAGATCAAACAGGGTCGCCGGAAAAACTGTTTTTT
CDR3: CSARDQTGSPEKLFF

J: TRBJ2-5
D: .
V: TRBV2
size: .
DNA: TGTGCCAGCAGTGATAGCCCTTCAGAGACCCAGTACTTC
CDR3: CASSDSPSETQYF

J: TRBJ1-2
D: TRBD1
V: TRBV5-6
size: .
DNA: TGTGCCAGCAGCCCAGGGGGCGCCGGCTATGGCTACACCTTC
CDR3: CASSPGGAGYGYTF

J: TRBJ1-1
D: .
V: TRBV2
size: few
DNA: TGTGCCAGCTGCCCCGTGGGGGCCACTGAAGCTTTCTTT
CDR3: CASCPVGATEAFF

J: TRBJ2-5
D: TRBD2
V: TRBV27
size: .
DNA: TGTGCCAGCAGTGCCTCTTATCCGGGACTAGCCCCAGAGACCCAGTACTTC
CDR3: CASSASYPGLAPETQYF

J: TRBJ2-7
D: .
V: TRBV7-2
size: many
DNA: TGTGCCAGCAGCCCAGGTTTCACCTACGAGCAGTACTTC
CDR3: CASSPGFTYEQYF

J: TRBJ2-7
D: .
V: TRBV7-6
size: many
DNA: TGTGCCAGCAGCTTAGGGGCTTTGGGCAAAGAGCAGTACTTC
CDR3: CASSLGALGKEQYF

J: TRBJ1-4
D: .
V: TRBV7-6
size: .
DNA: TGTGCCAGCAGCCCCTTGTCAGGGGCGGGTGAAAAACTGTTTTTT
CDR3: CASSPLSGAGEKLFF

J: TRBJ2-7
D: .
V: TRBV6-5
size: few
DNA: TGTGCCAGCAGTTACTCGGCGGGACATCCCGAGCAGTACTTC
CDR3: CASSYSAGHPEQYF

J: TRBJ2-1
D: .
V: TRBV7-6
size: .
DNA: TGTGCCAGCAGCTTATTCGGCCACCACAATGAGCAGTCCTTC
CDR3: CASSLFGHHNEQSF

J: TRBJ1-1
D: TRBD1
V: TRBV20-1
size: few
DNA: TGCAGTGCTAGAGACCCGAACGGGACAGGGGTTGTCGGCACTGAAGCTTTCTTT
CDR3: CSARDPNGTGVVGTEAFF

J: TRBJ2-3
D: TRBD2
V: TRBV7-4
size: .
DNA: TGTGCCAGCAGCGGGGGGGTCGCAGATACGCAGTATTTT
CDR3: CASSGGVADTQYF

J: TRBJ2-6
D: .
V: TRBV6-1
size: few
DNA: TGTGCCACGGGCCCTGGGGCCAACGTCCTGACTTTC
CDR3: CATGPGANVLTF

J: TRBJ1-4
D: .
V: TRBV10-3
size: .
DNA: TGTGCCATCAGTGAGTCCCCTACGTCGAACCTCGCTGAAAAACTGTTTTTT
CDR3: CAISESPTSNLAEKLFF

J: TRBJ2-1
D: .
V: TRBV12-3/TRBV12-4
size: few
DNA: TGTGCCAGCAGCCCCTCGAGGATGGCGCAGTTCTTC
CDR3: CASSPSRMAQFF

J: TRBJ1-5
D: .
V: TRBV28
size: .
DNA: TGTGCCAGCAACCACAGGCAGTCAATTCAGCCCCAGCATTTT
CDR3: CASNHRQSIQPQHF

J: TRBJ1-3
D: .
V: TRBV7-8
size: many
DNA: TGTGCCAGCTCCCCGGAGGGGACCACCATATATTTT
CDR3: CASSPEGTTIYF

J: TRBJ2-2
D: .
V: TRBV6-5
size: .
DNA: TGTGCCAGCTCCGAAGAGGGGTTTGGATCGAACACCGGGGAGCTGTTTTTT
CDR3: CASSEEGFGSNTGELFF

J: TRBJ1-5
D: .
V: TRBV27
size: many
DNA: TGTGCCAGCAGTTTTATAGGACGGGAACAGCCCCAGCATTTT
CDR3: CASSFIGREQPQHF

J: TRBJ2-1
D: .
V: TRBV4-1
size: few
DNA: TGCGCCAGCAGCCAAGTTTCCCGCTCCTACAATGAGCAGTTCTTC
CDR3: CASSQVSRSYNEQFF